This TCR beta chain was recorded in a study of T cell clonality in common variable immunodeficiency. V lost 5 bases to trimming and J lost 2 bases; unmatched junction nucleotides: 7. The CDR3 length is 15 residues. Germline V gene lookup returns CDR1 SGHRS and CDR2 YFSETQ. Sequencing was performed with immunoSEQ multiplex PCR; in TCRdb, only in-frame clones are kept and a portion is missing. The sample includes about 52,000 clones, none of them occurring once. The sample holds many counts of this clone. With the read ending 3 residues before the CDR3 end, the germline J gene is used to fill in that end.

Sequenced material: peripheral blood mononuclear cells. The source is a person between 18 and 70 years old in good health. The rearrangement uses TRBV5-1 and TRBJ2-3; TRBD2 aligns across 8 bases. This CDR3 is CASRGAGGSTDTQYF. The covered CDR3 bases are TGCGCCAGCAGGGGGGCGGGAGGCTCCACAGATACG.